Listed below are T cell receptor beta chains from one sample, sequenced in a study of blood T cell repertoires in COVID-19. This table comes from immunoSEQ multiplex PCR, and its TCRdb copy is limited to in-frame clones, with some not included. The data contain about 130,000 clones, 84% of them seen just once; the ten biggest clones take up 10% to 15%. Sequencing used peripheral blood. Receptor source: a human donor in a cohort sampled during active COVID-19. The CDR3 runs from the conserved cysteine through the conserved F or W. A D gene is named only where the DNA matches it firmly. A row's size may be missing; if present it is once, few, many or a size class.

TRBJ2-7,-,TRBV5-1,TRBD1,CASSLLGQGFDEQYF,TGCGCCAGCAGCTTGCTGGGACAGGGATTCGACGAGCAGTACTTC
TRBJ2-7,once,TRBV15,TRBD1,CATAATGGPKQYF,TGTGCCACGGCGGCGACAGGGGGACCAAAGCAGTACTTC
TRBJ2-4,-,TRBV19,-,CASSIIHGAKNIQYF,TGTGCCAGTAGTATAATTCACGGGGCCAAAAACATTCAGTACTTC
TRBJ2-7,-,TRBV3-1/TRBV3-2,-,CASSQGPDTRSEQYF,TGTGCCAGCAGCCAAGGCCCGGACACGCGGTCCGAGCAGTACTTC
TRBJ2-3,-,TRBV7-6,TRBD2,CASSLRLAGGISTDTQYF,TGTGCCAGCAGCTTAAGGCTAGCGGGGGGGATTAGCACAGATACGCAGTATTTT
TRBJ2-5,-,TRBV7-9,TRBD2,CASSWTSGQETQYF,TGTGCCAGCAGCTGGACTAGCGGGCAAGAGACCCAGTACTTC
TRBJ1-6,-,TRBV4-1,-,CASSEEGSGVAYNSPLHF,TGCGCCAGCAGCGAAGAGGGGAGCGGGGTAGCCTATAATTCACCCCTCCACTTT
TRBJ1-1,-,TRBV12-3/TRBV12-4,TRBD1,CASSPGQEVEAFF,TGTGCCAGCAGTCCAGGACAGGAAGTTGAAGCTTTCTTT
TRBJ1-5,-,TRBV19,-,CASSIGGGSANNQPQHF,TGTGCCAGTAGTATAGGGGGGGGCAGCGCGAACAATCAGCCCCAGCATTTT
TRBJ1-2,-,TRBV27,TRBD1,CASGTGPGGGYTF,TGTGCCAGCGGAACCGGGCCAGGGGGGGGCTACACCTTC
TRBJ2-3,-,TRBV28,TRBD2,CASTQAGSGTDTQYF,TGTGCCAGCACCCAAGCGGGGAGTGGCACAGATACGCAGTATTTT
TRBJ2-3,-,TRBV6-5,TRBD1,CASKRTGSGDTQYF,TGTGCCAGCAAACGGACAGGGAGTGGAGATACGCAGTATTTT
TRBJ2-1,-,TRBV9,-,CASSPPNFGAPSYNEQFF,TGTGCCAGCAGCCCTCCGAATTTTGGGGCCCCTTCCTACAATGAGCAGTTCTTC
TRBJ2-2,few,TRBV5-8,TRBD2,CASSRWTSGGPNTGELFF,TGTGCCAGCAGCCGGTGGACTAGCGGGGGGCCGAACACCGGGGAGCTGTTTTTT
TRBJ2-7,-,TRBV5-1,-,CASSSDRTAYEQYF,TGCGCCAGCAGCTCTGACAGGACCGCCTACGAGCAGTACTTC
TRBJ1-2,-,TRBV10-3,-,CAISEPDRGGGYTF,TGTGCCATCAGTGAGCCTGATCGGGGAGGAGGCTACACCTTC
TRBJ1-4,-,TRBV5-6,TRBD1,CASSQGQGDRVKLFF,TGTGCCAGCAGTCAGGGACAGGGTGATAGGGTAAAACTGTTTTTT
TRBJ2-3,medium-sized,TRBV12-3/TRBV12-4,-,CASSSGRGQYF,TGTGCCAGCAGCTCCGGGCGGGGGCAGTATTTT
TRBJ2-3,-,TRBV6-5,-,CASSPGNPGTDTQYF,TGTGCCAGCAGTCCAGGGAACCCTGGCACAGATACGCAGTATTTT
TRBJ2-6,-,TRBV18,TRBD1,CASHPGTGGSGANVLTF,TGTGCCAGCCATCCCGGGACAGGGGGCTCTGGGGCCAACGTCCTGACTTTC
TRBJ2-7,-,TRBV29-1,-,CSVGRPVGGGAYEQYF,TGCAGCGTTGGTAGGCCAGTAGGAGGAGGGGCCTACGAGCAGTACTTC
TRBJ2-7,-,TRBV4-1,-,CASSHQTDYEQYF,TGCGCCAGCAGCCACCAGACAGACTACGAGCAGTACTTC
TRBJ1-5,-,TRBV5-1,-,CASSLNSFPF,TGCGCCAGCAGCTTGAACAGCTTTCCTTTT
TRBJ1-5,-,TRBV5-5,-,CASSPTGEVQPQHF,TGTGCCAGCAGCCCTACGGGGGAGGTCCAGCCCCAGCATTTT
TRBJ2-5,once,TRBV5-1,TRBD1,CASSWVAGQGETQYF,TGCGCCAGCAGCTGGGTGGCGGGACAGGGCGAGACCCAGTACTTC
TRBJ1-2,few,TRBV27,TRBD1,CASSTGDHGYTF,TGTGCCAGCAGTACAGGGGATCATGGCTACACCTTC
TRBJ1-3,-,TRBV9,TRBD1,CASSLTGDSGNTIYF,TGTGCCAGCAGCCTTACAGGGGACTCTGGAAACACCATATATTTT
TRBJ1-1,-,TRBV5-1,-,CASSLQGMNTEAFF,TGCGCCAGCAGCTTACAGGGCATGAACACTGAAGCTTTCTTT
TRBJ1-2,-,TRBV7-6,-,CASSPTQNNYGYTF,TGTGCCAGCAGCCCTACCCAAAATAACTATGGCTACACCTTC
TRBJ1-2,-,TRBV5-4,TRBD1,CASSWDREGVYGYTF,TGTGCCAGCAGCTGGGACAGGGAAGGGGTATATGGCTACACCTTC
TRBJ1-4,few,TRBV29-1,-,CSAGGDSAEKLFF,TGCAGCGCCGGGGGGGACTCCGCCGAAAAACTGTTTTTT